The clone carrying this T cell receptor beta chain was recorded many times. This sample is part of a study of T-cell reconstitution after alpha-beta-depleted transplantation in children. Preparing the TCRbeta library involved the use of unique molecular identifiers. TCRdb reprocessed the PCR reads with MiXCR, giving one entry per CDR3 protein. Seen here are 300,000 to 400,000 distinct CDR3 sequences, roughly 14% observed once, and the top ten hold 4% to 5.5%. The CDR3 length is 16 residues. From germline, CDR1 is PRHDT and CDR2 FYEKMQ (reference sequence). Between the trimmed V and J ends, which lost 1 base and 2 bases, there was a span of 14 bases.

The chain joins TRBV13 to TRBJ1-2; D might be TRBD1 (5 bases). This TCR was sampled from a human donor who donated a stem cell graft to a child with Fanconi anemia. Specimen: PBMCs, collected from the stem cell graft. The CDR3, as DNA: TGTGCCAGCAGCTTAGATGGACGGGGGACCAACTATGGCTACACCTTC. It codes for CASSLDGRGTNYGYTF.